This T cell receptor beta chain appears in the sequencing data of a study of PD-L1 blockade in urothelial cancer. Study in general: Each patient had 0 to 3 earlier chemotherapy regimens. Researchers looked at the blood 3 weeks (second dose) and 6 weeks after treatment began.

Profiling relied on immunoSEQ multiplex PCR, and the TCRdb table lists in-frame clones only, not all of them. The table shows 100,000 to 150,000 clones, with roughly 88% occurring only once. Germline V gives CDR1 SGHNT, CDR2 YYREEE (reference sequence). The V and J ends lost 2 bases and 11 bases respectively, with 16 bases between them. This CDR3 is built from 13 residues. Described time point: peripheral blood 6 weeks after treatment start. Pretreatment and on-treatment blood mononuclear cell samples were taken, totaling between 1 and 8 time points per patient. The rearrangement uses TRBV5-4 and TRBJ1-1; D ambiguous. Sequencing was performed on PBMCs, taken around atezolizumab (anti-PD-L1) treatment. This TCR came from a man in his fifties with urothelial cancer. The CDR3, as DNA: TGTGCCAGCAGCTTTGTACAGTCTGAAGAGGCTTTCTTT. This translates into CASSFVQSEEAFF.